This T cell receptor beta chain appears in the sequencing data of a study of blood T cell repertoires in COVID-19. Looking at the study overall: PBMCs, B-cell-depleted T cells, or T cells were the source of the cDNA or gDNA that made up the material.

Using immunoSEQ multiplex PCR, the repertoire was profiled, and TCRdb retains in-frame clones only, with some absent. The data contain approximately 100,000 clones, roughly 82% of them singletons. Source material: peripheral blood. The receptor's source is a man aged 55-75 years with acute or convalescent COVID-19.

This CDR3 reads CAWTVTDWTEAFF. The CDR3 DNA sequence: TGTGCCTGGACGGTCACAGATTGGACTGAAGCTTTCTTT. This chain links TRBV30 with TRBJ1-1; no clear D. The germline gives CDR1 GTSNPN, CDR2 SVGIG (reference sequence). The CDR3 spans 13 residues. Between the trimmed V and J ends, which lost 4 bases and 5 bases, there was a span of 14 bases.